This T cell receptor (beta chain) came from a study of CD8 T cells in ankylosing spondylitis. For TCR beta, libraries came from quantitative 5'-RACE with molecular barcodes. MiXCR was run by TCRdb on the 5' RACE reads, yielding one entry per CDR3 protein. The table shows under 200,000 distinct CDR3 sequences, with approximately 9.9% occurring only once. The sequenced material came from blood, either unsorted or a sorted T cell fraction (not recorded which). The TCR comes from a female donor with ankylosing spondylitis or in good health (not recorded which).

In DNA form, the CDR3 reads TGCAGCCCTACCCCCGGGGGGGGGGAGCAGTTCTTC. Its protein is CSPTPGGGEQFF. The chain employs TRBV20-1 and TRBJ2-1; TRBD2 matches at 8 bases. There are 12 residues in the CDR3. Looked up from germline, CDR1 is DFQATT and CDR2 is SNEGSKA (reference sequence).